The T cell receptor beta chain described here comes from a study of Ad26.COV2.S vaccination and SARS-CoV-2 variants (dated by TCRdb to the early 2020s). Study-wide context: Vaccine-arm donors came from COV1001, a multicentre, randomized, double-blind, placebo-controlled phase I-IIa trial of Ad26.COV2.S in healthy adults. Trial participants were randomized into five groups of five, in which low-dose or high-dose Ad26.COV2.S was given once or twice, or placebo was given on both occasions. A total of approximately 30 samples were included in the TCR-sequenced set, comprising around 20 Ad26.COV2.S vaccine recipients, 5 placebo recipients and 8 SARS-CoV-2 convalescent individuals. Blinding of investigators to trial group allocation was maintained during experiments and outcome assessment. TCRbeta repertoire sequencing served as the tool for gauging how specific and how broad the SARS-CoV-2-reactive T cell receptors were following Ad26.COV2.S vaccination. Ad26.COV2.S was administered intramuscularly at 5 x 10^10 or 1 x 10^11 viral particles, either as a single shot or as two shots given 56 days apart.

Study-level results and caveats: After vaccination, spike-specific CD8+ and CD4+ T cell responses were reported to show substantial breadth. It was noted by the authors that total T cell responses may have been underestimated by the TCR breadth and depth analyses. Compared with placebo recipients, Ad26.COV2.S recipients showed higher spike-specific TCR breadth (P = 0.0014). Vaccine and placebo recipients had comparable non-spike TCR breadth, which fits with the vaccine containing only spike. The study was not powered to compare responses between vaccine doses or regimens.

The immunoSEQ Assay was the method used to sequence TCRbeta CDR3 regions. After extraction, genomic DNA underwent amplification by bias-controlled multiplex PCR, followed by high-throughput sequencing. The paper's processing steps were these. To quantify the absolute abundance of every unique TCRbeta CDR3 region, sequences were collapsed and filtered. T cell fraction was estimated by normalizing TCRbeta template counts to usable DNA, with usable DNA measured through amplification of reference genes found in all nucleated cells. Repertoire TCRs were annotated as SARS-CoV-2-specific when V gene, CDR3 amino acid sequence and J gene were exactly matched to a known reactive TCR set. The reference SARS-CoV-2 TCR set came from MIRA and was filtered for enrichment in COVID-19-positive ImmuneCODE repertoires, removing public or cross-reactive TCRs. Using the MIRA antigens, annotated TCRs were further analysed by specific ORF or by position within an ORF. Breadth was defined as annotated unique rearrangements over total unique productive rearrangements; depth was the summed frequency of those rearrangements. Two-sided Wilcoxon rank-sum tests were used to compare TCR breadth between groups. Entries here come from immuneACCESS through TCRdb and include only in-frame sequences with V and J called. Some clones fail to appear in such tables; in the studies checked, an unresolved V gene covers under half of the shortfall, and the cause of the remainder is unknown. Clone size and V and J calls were adopted from that table, with D and trimming inferred from the DNA. In all, the sample holds some 240,000 clones, and around 85% of those were seen once. The top ten clones comprise less than 3% of the sample.

CDR3 length: 13 amino acids, cysteine to phenylalanine. This entry keeps only the CDR3 DNA: 39 bases, framed from base 1. V gives up 5 bases and J gives up 6 bases, and the segment between their germline ends measures 13 bases. CDR1 and CDR2 are read off the germline V gene as LGHNA and YSLEER. In light of the paper, this sample's treatment or condition label describes: around 19 received Ad26.COV2.S at low or high dose, single or two shots; about 5 received placebo; per-sample allocation not given. For vaccine and placebo recipients, repertoires were sequenced using samples collected on day 63 after the first injection. Cohort 1b enrolled 20 to 30 adults aged 18-55 years at a single site in Boston, USA, between 29 July and 7 August 2020. Ad26.COV2.S was a replication-incompetent adenovirus type 26 vector expressing a prefusion-stabilized SARS-CoV-2 spike protein from the original Wuhan strain. Remarks on this clone: Its antigen is not yet known. The sample holds no much larger clone one base away, and base qualities are not on file.

The clonotype comes from a person between 18 and 65 years old who received the Ad26.COV2.S COVID-19 vaccine or a placebo. This sequence uses TRBV4-3 and TRBJ1-2, with TRBD1 as a weak D call on 5 bases. The sequences come from peripheral blood, collected in a trial of Ad26.COV2.S vaccine versus placebo. At the DNA level, the sequence is TGCGCCAGCAGCGGATCCCGGGACGATGGCTACACCTTC. Its protein product is CASSGSRDDGYTF.